A single sample gave rise to the 31 T cell receptor beta chains below, sequenced in a study of T cells in Graves' hyperthyroidism and ophthalmopathy. TCR beta CDR3 regions were amplified from RNA. With the HTBI primer set, the TCR CDR3 went through a first round of RT-PCR. TCRdb reanalysed the multiplex PCR reads using MiXCR and keeps one entry per CDR3 protein. In the table there are 310,000 or so distinct CDR3 sequences, 15% to 20% of which are singletons. The sequenced sample consisted of blood. These receptors were collected from a woman aged 55 to 70 with Graves' ophthalmopathy.

The rearrangement links TRBV5-5 to TRBJ1-3, with 9 bases aligning to TRBD1. The CDR3 length is 16 residues. Germline V gene lookup returns CDR1 SGHKS and CDR2 YYEKEE (reference sequence). V shed 4 bases, J shed 8 bases, and the junction held 13 bases outside the gene matches. In DNA, the CDR3 is TGTGCCAGCAGCCCGCGTGGACAGGGGATCGGAGACACCATATATTTT. As protein: CASSPRGQGIGDTIYF.

This clonotype was seen ten or more times. The chain joins TRBV2 to TRBJ2-5; TRBD2 matches 7 bases. Germline V gene sequence: CDR1 SNHLY, CDR2 FYNNEI. V dropped 6 bases and J dropped 3; count of bases not matched to a gene: 13. This CDR3 region has 16 residues. The CDR3 reads CASSGGVSGGKETQYF. CDR3 nucleotide sequence: TGTGCCAGCAGCGGAGGGGTCTCCGGGGGGAAAGAGACCCAGTACTTC.

The chain is built from TRBV24-1 and TRBJ1-4; D ambiguous. This CDR3 contains 12 residues. V dropped 1 base and J dropped 10 bases, with 6 bases sitting between them. Germline lookup yields CDR1 KGHDR and CDR2 SFDVKD. Here the CDR3 reads CATSDLSGKLFF. In DNA, the CDR3 is TGTGCCACCAGTGATTTAAGCGGAAAACTGTTTTTT.

Details on this clonotype: A clone one base away is much larger, so this may be a read error. The gene calls are TRBV24-1 and TRBJ2-7; TRBD2 aligns across 7 bases. The junction had 18 bases not matched to a gene; V was cut back by 3 bases and J by 5 bases. This CDR3 spans 18 amino acids. Germline CDR1 reads KGHDR; CDR2 reads SFDVKD. CDR3 loop: CATSDRTGGSSVRNEQYF. In nucleotides, the CDR3 is TGTGCCACCAGTGATCGGACTGGCGGGAGTTCTGTCCGTAACGAGCAGTACTTC.

At least ten counts were recorded for this clonotype. The rearrangement uses TRBV7-8 and TRBJ1-3; D gene uncertain. CDR3 size: 14 residues. The V gene's germline CDR1 is SGHVS and CDR2 FQNEAQ. Trimming pared 2 bases from V and 3 bases from J, leaving 8 bases between. The CDR3 coding sequence is TGTGCCAGCAGCTTAACCTTGAGTGGAAACACCATATATTTT. Protein sequence: CASSLTLSGNTIYF.

This clonotype has a handful of counts. The chain employs TRBV25-1 and TRBJ1-6; TRBD1 matches at 7 bases. Germline trimming cut 1 base from V and 8 bases from J; bases unmatched to any gene: 2. The germline gives CDR1 MGHDK, CDR2 SYGVNS. CDR3 length equals 14 residues. Written as DNA, the CDR3 is TGTGCCAGCAGTGAATGGACAGGCTATTCACCCCTCCACTTT. Translating it yields CASSEWTGYSPLHF.

This clonotype was counted a few times. J is TRBJ2-2 and V is TRBV11-2; perhaps TRBD2 as D (6 bases). In germline, CDR1 is SGHAT, CDR2 FQNNGV. This CDR3 comprises 19 residues. Trimming stripped 0 bases from V and 4 bases from J, with 21 bases between. Written as DNA, the CDR3 is TGTGCCAGCAGCTTAGAAATTCCTGGGACTTCCATTTTCACCGGGGAGCTGTTTTTT. It codes for CASSLEIPGTSIFTGELFF.

Many counts were recorded for this clonotype. The chain uses TRBV7-2 and TRBJ2-2; 13 nucleotides line up with TRBD2. CDR1 SGHTA and CDR2 FQGNSA come from the germline V gene. V lost 1 base to trimming and J lost 6 bases; unmatched junction nucleotides: 5. The CDR3 length is 17 residues. CDR3 amino acids: CASSLVSGLAGAGELFF. In DNA form, the CDR3 reads TGTGCCAGCAGCTTAGTTTCCGGACTAGCGGGGGCCGGGGAGCTGTTTTTT.

This clonotype was counted at least ten times. The J gene is TRBJ2-7, the V gene TRBV10-3; TRBD1 agrees at 7 bases. The CDR3 contains 14 residues. The junction had 8 bases not matched to a gene; V was cut back by 3 bases and J by 6 bases. Germline values: CDR1 ENHRY, CDR2 SYGVKD. This chain's CDR3 is CAISETTGSIEQYF. CDR3 in DNA: TGTGCCATCAGTGAAACGACAGGGTCCATCGAGCAGTACTTC.

There are many counts of this clonotype. V and J are TRBV7-7 and TRBJ2-5; perhaps TRBD2 as D (6 bases). The germline V gene has CDR1 SSHAT and CDR2 FNYEAQ (reference sequence). This CDR3 spans 12 amino acids. DNA of the CDR3: TGTGCTAGCGGTACGCACCAAGAGACCCAGTACTTC. Its translation is CASGTHQETQYF. The whole variable domain, filled in from reference TRBV7-7 and TRBJ2-5, reads GAGVSQSPRYKVTKRGQDVTLRCDPISSHATLYWYQQALGQGPEFLTYFNYEAQPDKSGLPSDRFSAERPEGSISTLTIQRTEQRDSAMYRCASGTHQETQYFGPGTRLLVL.

This clonotype was found a few times. The chain uses TRBV18 and TRBJ1-3, with 8 positions matching TRBD1. From germline, CDR1 is KGHSH and CDR2 LQKENI. CDR3 size: 16 residues. The junction had 13 bases not matched to a gene; V was cut back by 3 bases and J by 9 bases. In DNA, the CDR3 is TGTGCCAGCTCACCCCCCGGACAGGGAGGATGGGGCACCATATATTTT. It codes for CASSPPGQGGWGTIYF.

In this sample, this clonotype turned up many times. The chain joins TRBV27 to TRBJ1-2, with 11 bases identical to TRBD1. This CDR3 is built from 16 residues. With V trimmed by 4 bases and J by 5 bases, 9 bases remained unmatched. Germline assignment: CDR1 MNHEY and CDR2 SMNVEV (reference sequence). CDR3 loop: CASSYARDRGRYGYTF. The CDR3 region has the DNA TGTGCCAGCAGTTACGCCCGGGACAGGGGGAGGTATGGCTACACCTTC.

This clonotype turned up a few times. The missing conserved phenylalanine or tryptophan at the end of this CDR3 makes a read error likely. The chain recombines TRBV20-1 with TRBJ2-5; 8 bases are a match to TRBD2. CDR3 length equals 16 residues. Trimming took 0 bases from V and 4 from J; bases not matched to a gene: 10. CDR1 and CDR2 from the germline V gene are DFQATT and SNEGSKA (reference sequence). CDR3 coding DNA: TGCAGTGCTAGAGATCGGAAGCTAGCGGGCCGAGAGACCCAGTACCTC. The encoded protein is CSARDRKLAGRETQYL.

The rearrangement uses TRBV24-1 and TRBJ1-4; 10 bases fit TRBD1. Trimming took 3 bases from V and 6 from J; bases not matched to a gene: 6. CDR3 length equals 16 residues. Germline V gene lookup returns CDR1 KGHDR and CDR2 SFDVKD. CDR3 bases: TGTGCCACCAGTGATCGACGACAGGGGGCCGATGAAAAACTGTTTTTT. It is translated as CATSDRRQGADEKLFF.

This clonotype was counted between two and nine times. The CDR3 DNA reads as TGTGCCAGCAGCTCGGTCCCTACCACGGGGGCCGGCACAGATACGCAGTATTTT. Its translation is CASSSVPTTGAGTDTQYF. The rearrangement uses TRBV5-5 and TRBJ2-3, with D perhaps TRBD1 or TRBD2 (6 bases each). The V end was cut by 3 bases, the J end by 1 base, with 21 bases between. CDR1 is SGHKS, CDR2 YYEKEE, per germline (reference sequence). The CDR3 has 18 amino acids. Full variable domain (remainder filled in from reference TRBV5-5 and TRBJ2-3): DAGVTQSPTHLIKTRGQQVTLRCSPISGHKSVSWYQQVLGQGPQFIFQYYEKEERGRGNFPDRFSARQFPNYSSELNVNALLLGDSALYLCASSSVPTTGAGTDTQYFGPGTRLTVL.

This clonotype was detected ten times or more. This chain connects TRBV20-1 to TRBJ2-7; 8 nucleotides match TRBD1. Germline assignment: CDR1 DFQATT and CDR2 SNEGSKA (reference sequence). The V segment lost 5 bases and the J segment 7 bases; nucleotides outside the gene matches: 13. The CDR3 consists of 14 residues. CDR3 DNA: TGCAGTGCTCGTCAACCGACAGGGGAGCGAGAGCAGTACTTC. This encodes CSARQPTGEREQYF.

This clonotype was picked up a small number of times. A junction end diverges from the germline sequence, so it may reflect a read error. V usage is TRBV28 and J usage is TRBJ1-1; a weak D match, TRBD1 (6 bases). From germline, CDR1 is MDHEN and CDR2 SYDVKM. This CDR3 has 15 residues. In DNA, the CDR3 is TGTGCCAGCAGCCCGGGACACCTTATCAACACTGAAGCTTCCTTT. Protein: CASSPGHLINTEASF. The full variable domain, its missing parts supplied by reference TRBV28 and TRBJ1-1, is DVKVTQSSRYLVKRTGEKVFLECVQDMDHENMFWYRQDPGLGLRLIYFSYDVKMKEKGDIPEGYSVSREKKERFSLILESASTNQTSMYLCASSPGHLINTEASFGQGTRLTVV.

This clonotype has only a few counts. J is TRBJ1-1 and V is TRBV4-1; 9 bases are shared with TRBD1. J gave up 7 bases and V 4 bases, and 10 bases lay outside the gene matches. Germline CDR1 and CDR2: MGHRA and YSYEKL. The CDR3 length is 15 residues. In DNA, the CDR3 is TGCGCCAGCAGCCCGGGACAGGGTCCGGACGGTGAAGCTTTCTTT. This translates into CASSPGQGPDGEAFF.

This chain links TRBV10-3 with TRBJ1-5; perhaps TRBD1 as D (5 bases). The V and J ends lost 4 bases and 4 bases respectively, with 8 bases between them. The germline CDR1 and CDR2 sequences are ENHRY and SYGVKD. The CDR3 runs 13 residues. CDR3 amino acids: CAISAQGNQPQHF. CDR3 nucleotides: TGTGCCATCAGTGCCCAGGGAAATCAGCCCCAGCATTTT.

This clonotype has just one count. Compared with germline, one end of the junction differs, possibly owing to a read error. The chain carries TRBV6-1 and TRBJ1-1; no definite D call. Germline CDR1 and CDR2: MNHNS and SASEGT. The CDR3 runs to 15 residues. CDR3 sequence (DNA): TGCGCCAGCAGCCTTACATGGTCGCGGAGCACTGAAGCTTTCTTT. Encoded protein: CASSLTWSRSTEAFF.

This clonotype was counted at least ten times. This chain connects TRBV20-1 to TRBJ1-1; D remains ambiguous. Between the trimmed V and J ends, which lost 0 bases and 2 bases, there was a span of 7 bases. The CDR3 is made up of 13 amino acids. CDR1 DFQATT and CDR2 SNEGSKA come from the germline V gene (reference sequence). CDR3 bases: TGCAGTGCTAGAGAGACGGCAAACACTGAAGCTTTCTTT. Encoded protein: CSARETANTEAFF.

This clonotype was recorded at least ten times. The chain couples TRBV2 to TRBJ2-1, with D possibly being TRBD2 (5 bases). Trimming stripped 1 base from V and 10 bases from J, with 8 bases between. The CDR3 extends over 12 amino acids. Germline loops: CDR1 SNHLY, CDR2 FYNNEI. CDR3 nucleotide sequence: TGTGCCAGCAGTGAAGATGCTAGCGAGCAGTTCTTC. As protein: CASSEDASEQFF.

This clonotype was observed a few times. The chain recombines TRBV18 with TRBJ2-7, with a possible D match to TRBD1 (6 bases). Per the germline V gene, CDR1 is KGHSH and CDR2 is LQKENI. The CDR3 runs 12 residues. V dropped 4 bases and J dropped 3 bases, with 7 bases sitting between them. In DNA form, the CDR3 reads TGTGCCAGCTCACGACAGGACTACGAGCAGTACTTC. As protein: CASSRQDYEQYF. Combining the CDR3 with reference TRBV18 and TRBJ2-7 gives the whole variable domain NAGVMQNPRHLVRRRGQEARLRCSPMKGHSHVYWYRQLPEEGLKFMVYLQKENIIDESGMPKERFSAEFPKEGPSILRIQQVVRGDSAAYFCASSRQDYEQYFGPGTRLTVT.

There are a few counts of this clonotype. In nucleotides, the CDR3 is TGTGCCAGCAGCTTTTTACTAGCGGGAGGGTATTACAATGAGCAGTTCTTC. Protein sequence: CASSFLLAGGYYNEQFF. This sequence joins TRBV7-9 and TRBJ2-1, with 13 nucleotides matching TRBD2. The CDR3 extends over 17 amino acids. The germline V gene has CDR1 SEHNR and CDR2 FQNEAQ (reference sequence). Trimming at V came to 3 bases and at J to 4 bases, leaving 6 bases not matched to a gene.

This clonotype has at least ten counts. The chain uses TRBV6-5 and TRBJ1-2; D possibly corresponds to TRBD1 (6 bases). CDR3 length equals 14 residues. From germline, CDR1 is MNHEY and CDR2 SVGAGI. V gave up 0 bases and J gave up 6 bases, with 11 bases separating them. DNA for the CDR3: TGTGCCAGCAGTTACTCGGGGGGGGGCCATGGCTACACCTTC. It translates to CASSYSGGGHGYTF.

This clonotype was seen at least ten times. The V call is TRBV7-2, the J call TRBJ1-5; D uncertain. V was cut by 2 bases and J by 5 bases, with 7 bases left in between. The CDR3 totals 13 residues. The germline V gene has CDR1 SGHTA and CDR2 FQGNSA. CDR3 bases: TGTGCCAGCAGCTTAACCACCGATCAGCCCCAGCATTTT. Its protein product is CASSLTTDQPQHF.

This clonotype was detected many times. This chain joins TRBV28 and TRBJ1-2; D perhaps matches TRBD1 (5 bases). The V gene's germline CDR1 is MDHEN and CDR2 SYDVKM. V lost 3 bases to trimming and J lost 6 bases, with 11 bases between them. The CDR3 is 13 residues long. The CDR3 nucleotides read TGTGCCAGCAGTTTCGTGGGGGGAAATGGCTACACCTTC. It codes for CASSFVGGNGYTF.

This clonotype came up a few times. This rearrangement joins TRBV19 to TRBJ1-5; unclear D gene. Trimming removed 3 bases at V and 7 bases at J, with 10 bases between. The germline gives CDR1 LNHDA, CDR2 SQIVND (reference sequence). The CDR3 is made up of 13 amino acids. CDR3 bases: TGTGCCAGTAGTATTATCGGTGGCCAGCCCCAGCATTTT. Encoded protein: CASSIIGGQPQHF.

This clonotype has a handful of counts. The rearrangement links TRBV2 to TRBJ2-2; D is undetermined. The CDR3 sequence is 11 residues long. Germline CDR1 SNHLY, CDR2 FYNNEI. Trimming left V 6 bases short and J 6 bases short, with 5 bases between. The CDR3 sequence is CASRGSGELFF. In DNA form, the CDR3 reads TGTGCCAGCAGGGGTTCCGGGGAGCTGTTTTTT.

This clonotype turned up a few times. The chain recombines TRBV19 with TRBJ1-3; 9 nucleotides line up with TRBD1. CDR1 LNHDA and CDR2 SQIVND come from the germline V gene (reference sequence). V lost 11 bases to trimming and J lost 3 bases; unmatched junction nucleotides: 11. The CDR3 consists of 15 residues. The CDR3: CASTRGTGSGNTIYF. The CDR3 DNA is TGTGCCTCCACCCGAGGGACAGGGAGTGGAAACACCATATATTTT.

This clonotype has a count of ten or more. V gene TRBV6-1 combines with J gene TRBJ2-7, with TRBD1 identical over 7 bases. CDR3 size: 13 residues. Unmatched junction bases numbered 5, after V lost 3 bases and J lost 6 bases. The germline V gene has CDR1 MNHNS and CDR2 SASEGT. The CDR3 region is CASSEGRGFEQYF. In DNA, the CDR3 is TGTGCCAGCAGTGAGGGCAGGGGGTTCGAGCAGTACTTC.